This is a list of T cell receptor beta chains from one sample in a study of cytomegalovirus exposure and HLA in healthy donors. Data came from immunoSEQ multiplex PCR; TCRdb stores just in-frame clones and leaves some out. The sample carries 110,000 to 150,000 clones, about three quarters recorded once. The specimen was PBMCs. These receptors were obtained from a woman in her thirties or forties in good health and CMV-seronegative. The CDR3 runs from the conserved cysteine through the conserved F or W. A D gene is named only where the DNA matches it firmly. Where a row states a size, it is once, few, many or the class of an expanded clone; other rows omit it.

V	J	size	D	DNA	CDR3
TRBV9	TRBJ2-1	-	TRBD1	TGTGCCAGCAGCGTGGACAGGGGTCTCTACAATGAGCAGTTCTTC	CASSVDRGLYNEQFF
TRBV9	TRBJ2-1	-	TRBD2	TGTGCCAGCAGCGTAGGCGGTCTAGCGGGGGGTGACAATGAGCAGTTCTTC	CASSVGGLAGGDNEQFF
TRBV5-4	TRBJ2-5	-	-	TGTGCCAGCAGCTTGGTGGCTGCAGGGCGAGAGACCCAGTACTTC	CASSLVAAGRETQYF
TRBV9	TRBJ2-2	-	-	TGTGCCAGCAGCCCAATGGGCCTAACCGGGGAGCTGTTTTTT	CASSPMGLTGELFF
TRBV29-1	TRBJ2-1	-	-	TGCAGCGTTGAACTCAGGGCCATCATAGGGCAGGGGCGGATCAATGAGCAGTTCTTC	CSVELRAIIGQGRINEQFF
TRBV28	TRBJ1-1	-	TRBD1	TGTGCCAGCGGAGCAGGGGGGTTCGCTGAAGCTTTCTTT	CASGAGGFAEAFF
TRBV10-2	TRBJ1-1	few	-	TGCGCCAGCACCCCGCGGGGGGCTGAAGCTTTCTTT	CASTPRGAEAFF
TRBV7-3	TRBJ1-1	-	TRBD1	TGTGCCAGCAGCTCGGACAGGACCACTGAAGCTTTCTTT	CASSSDRTTEAFF
TRBV6-1	TRBJ1-2	few	TRBD1	TGTGCCAGCAGTGACGGTCGACAGGGGGTTAACTATGGCTACACCTTC	CASSDGRQGVNYGYTF
TRBV6-6	TRBJ1-2	few	-	TGTGCCAGCAGCGACCAGGGGCCGTTTGGCTACACCTTC	CASSDQGPFGYTF
TRBV4-2	TRBJ2-7	-	-	TGTGCCAGCAGCCAAGTCCATTCGAGCTCCTACGAGCAGTACTTC	CASSQVHSSSYEQYF
TRBV9	TRBJ1-1	-	-	TGTGCCAGCAGCGTAGATCTGGGGGCACGGGCTGAAGCTTTCTTT	CASSVDLGARAEAFF
TRBV25-1	TRBJ1-1	-	-	TGTGCCAGCAGCTCCCGAGTTAACACTGAAGCTTTCTTT	CASSSRVNTEAFF
TRBV4-3	TRBJ1-5	-	-	TGCGCCAGCAGCCAAGGGCCAGGGGTTCAGCCCCAGCATTTT	CASSQGPGVQPQHF
TRBV2	TRBJ2-2	-	-	TGTGCCAGTCGACTTTCAGGGGACACCGGGGAGCTGTTTTTT	CASRLSGDTGELFF
TRBV4-1	TRBJ2-4	-	TRBD1	TGCGCCAGCAGCCAAGATCTTGGAGACAGGGCGAACATTCAGTACTTC	CASSQDLGDRANIQYF
TRBV7-6	TRBJ2-5	-	-	TGTGCCAGCAGCTTTAAGAAAGGGAGGGAGACCCAGTACTTC	CASSFKKGRETQYF
TRBV6-1	TRBJ1-1	-	TRBD1	TGTGCCAGCAGTGCAGGGACAGGTTCGTACACTGAAGCTTTCTTT	CASSAGTGSYTEAFF
TRBV6-5	TRBJ2-2	-	TRBD2	TGTGCCAGCCGGCTAGCGGTGAACACCGGGGAGCTGTTTTTT	CASRLAVNTGELFF
TRBV29-1	TRBJ2-3	-	TRBD2	TGCAGCGTTGAAGAGCCCCCCCCAACAGCGGGGGGGCAGTTAGATACGCAGTATTTT	CSVEEPPPTAGGQLDTQYF
TRBV11-2	TRBJ2-7	few	TRBD1	TGTGCCAGCAGCGATCGACAGGGGGCTCACGAGCAGTACTTC	CASSDRQGAHEQYF
TRBV2	TRBJ1-1	-	TRBD1	TGTGCCAGCAGTGGGGGGACAGGGTATAGAATGAACACTGAAGCTTTCTTT	CASSGGTGYRMNTEAFF
TRBV2	TRBJ2-1	few	-	TGTGCCAGCAGTACTATGAGTGAGCAGTTCTTC	CASSTMSEQFF
TRBV5-6	TRBJ2-3	-	TRBD1	TGTGCCAGCAGCCTCGGACAGGCAGGGGATACGCAGTATTTT	CASSLGQAGDTQYF
TRBV20-1	TRBJ2-1	-	-	TGCAGTGCTAGTAGTACCGATGAGCAGTTCTTC	CSASSTDEQFF
TRBV6-5	TRBJ1-4	-	-	TGTGCCAGCAGTCCAAGGGCAGGGCCTGAAAAACTGTTTTTT	CASSPRAGPEKLFF
TRBV18	TRBJ1-6	-	TRBD1	TGTGCCAGCTCACCCCCGGGACAGAGGGATTCACCCCTCCACTTT	CASSPPGQRDSPLHF
TRBV10-3	TRBJ2-2	-	-	TGTGCCATCAGTGAGTCGATCGGGACCGGGGAGCTGTTTTTT	CAISESIGTGELFF
TRBV18	TRBJ2-1	-	TRBD2	TGTGCCAGCTCACCTGTCGGGGGGGCCGGTAATGAGCAGTTCTTC	CASSPVGGAGNEQFF
TRBV6-5	TRBJ2-1	-	-	TGTGCCAGCAGTTACTCGAAGGGGCTCCACAATGAGCAGTTCTTC	CASSYSKGLHNEQFF
TRBV29-1	TRBJ2-5	-	TRBD2	TGCAGCGTAACTAGCGGGTGGTACCAAGAGACCCAGTACTTC	CSVTSGWYQETQYF
TRBV7-8	TRBJ2-4	-	TRBD1	TGTGCCAGCAGCTTCGGGACAGGGCCCTATAATTTAGCCAAAAACATTCAGTACTTC	CASSFGTGPYNLAKNIQYF
TRBV28	TRBJ1-1	-	-	TGTGCCAGCACTAATGCGGGGGACCTTGAAGCTTTCTTT	CASTNAGDLEAFF
TRBV29-1	TRBJ2-1	-	TRBD1	TGCAGCGTTGAAGATCAAGAGACAGGGAGAATCGATGAGCAGTTCTTC	CSVEDQETGRIDEQFF
TRBV4-1	TRBJ2-5	-	-	TGCGCCAGCAGCCAAGCGGGACACCAAGAAGAGACCCAGTACTTC	CASSQAGHQEETQYF
TRBV5-1	TRBJ1-1	-	TRBD1	TGCGCCAGCAGCTCGGGACAGGGGGCCACTGAAGCTTTCTTT	CASSSGQGATEAFF
TRBV5-1	TRBJ1-1	once	-	TGCGCCAGCAGCTTACAAGGGTGGCAGGGGAACACTGAAGCTTTCTTT	CASSLQGWQGNTEAFF
TRBV5-1	TRBJ2-3	-	-	TGCGCCAGCAGCTTGGGGACAAGCACAGATACGCAGTATTTT	CASSLGTSTDTQYF
TRBV4-1	TRBJ2-1	-	TRBD2	TGCGCCAGCGCGAGGACTAGCGGGGGCAACAATGAGCAGTTCTTC	CASARTSGGNNEQFF
TRBV2	TRBJ2-1	few	-	TGTGCCAGCAGCCAGGGGCGAGATTATGAGCAGTTCTTC	CASSQGRDYEQFF
TRBV10-3	TRBJ2-1	-	TRBD2	TGTGCCATCAGTGGGTTGCTAGCGGGGAGTCAAAGCTCCTACAATGAGCAGTTCTTC	CAISGLLAGSQSSYNEQFF
TRBV5-1	TRBJ2-2	once	-	TGCGCCAGCAGCTTCGACACTTACACCGGGGAGCTGTTTTTT	CASSFDTYTGELFF
TRBV14	TRBJ1-3	-	-	TGTGCCAGCAGCCAAGGAGGAGGGGTTGAGGACACCATATATTTT	CASSQGGGVEDTIYF
TRBV2	TRBJ1-1	-	TRBD1	TGTGCCAGCAGACGTACCGGGACAGGGTCTCCTGAAGCTTTCTTT	CASRRTGTGSPEAFF
TRBV7-3	TRBJ2-5	-	TRBD1	TGTGCCAGCAGTCGGACAGGGAAAGAGACCCAGTACTTC	CASSRTGKETQYF
TRBV28	TRBJ1-4	few	TRBD1	TGTGCCAGCAGTTTATTAGGACAGGAGAATGAAAAACTGTTTTTT	CASSLLGQENEKLFF
TRBV7-6	TRBJ1-3	-	-	TGTGCCAGCAGCTTATTAGACTCTGGAAACACCATATATTTT	CASSLLDSGNTIYF
TRBV7-9	TRBJ2-7	-	TRBD1	TGTGCCAGCAGCCCGACAGGGGGCTCCTACGAGCAGTACTTC	CASSPTGGSYEQYF
TRBV5-6	TRBJ2-1	-	-	TGTGCCAGCACCGAGGGCCCCAACAATGAGCAGTTCTTC	CASTEGPNNEQFF
TRBV7-9	TRBJ1-2	-	-	TGTTCCAGCAGCCAAGACTCAAACTATGGCTACACCTTC	CSSSQDSNYGYTF
TRBV6-1	TRBJ2-5	few	TRBD1	TGTGCCAGCAGTGACCTGGACAGGAACCAAGAGACCCAGTACTTC	CASSDLDRNQETQYF
TRBV6-5	TRBJ2-7	-	TRBD1	TGTGCCAGCAGTGAGGGGACAGGCGGCTACGAGCAGTACTTC	CASSEGTGGYEQYF
TRBV7-9	TRBJ2-3	few	TRBD2	TGTGCCAGCAGCGAACGGACTAGCGGAGGGGCAGATACGCAGTATTTT	CASSERTSGGADTQYF
TRBV7-6	TRBJ1-4	-	-	TGTGCCAGCAGCTTAATGTTCACGGCTAATGAAAAACTGTTTTTT	CASSLMFTANEKLFF
TRBV4-2	TRBJ1-3	-	-	TGTGCCAGCAGCCAAGATTGGGCAAGCTCTGGAAACACCATATATTTT	CASSQDWASSGNTIYF